The 23 T cell receptor beta chains reported below all come from one sample, sequenced in a study of T cells of healthy individuals. A single record per CDR3 protein comes from TCRdb applying MiXCR to the 5' RACE reads. This table has 65,000 to 90,000 distinct CDR3 sequences, about 5% appearing once. Receptor source: a female donor in good health.

The gene calls are TRBV7-9 and TRBJ1-5; the D is unclear. This CDR3 contains 14 residues. Germline assignment: CDR1 SEHNR and CDR2 FQNEAQ (reference sequence). The ends were cut back, 1 base at V and 1 base at J, with 5 bases in the middle. The CDR3 is CASSLGRSNQPQHF. CDR3 nucleotide sequence: TGTGCCAGCAGCTTAGGGCGGAGCAATCAGCCCCAGCATTTT.

This clonotype was detected ten times or more. This chain links TRBV29-1 with TRBJ2-1, with TRBD2 matching over 8 bases. The V gene's germline CDR1 is SQVTM and CDR2 ANQGSEA. The CDR3 sequence is 14 residues long. V gave up 0 bases and J gave up 6 bases; unmatched junction bases: 4. The CDR3 region has the DNA TGCAGCGTTGAAGAAGGGACTAGTGGCAATGAGCAGTTCTTC. Translation gives CSVEEGTSGNEQFF.

This clonotype was found many times. V usage is TRBV5-1 and J usage is TRBJ2-1; D is ambiguous. CDR3 length: 17 amino acids. In germline, CDR1 is SGHRS, CDR2 YFSETQ. V gave up 0 bases and J gave up 3 bases, with 16 bases separating them. Here the CDR3 DNA reads TGCGCCAGCAGCTTGGATTCGACCGGGCAATTCTACAATGAGCAGTTCTTC. It is translated as CASSLDSTGQFYNEQFF.

V is TRBV18 and J is TRBJ2-2; no firm D call. There are 17 residues in the CDR3. Between the trimmed V and J ends, which lost 1 base and 5 bases, there was a span of 17 bases. Per germline, CDR1 KGHSH and CDR2 LQKENI. DNA for the CDR3: TGTGCCAGCTCACCACTGGAGTCTCTGGCGAGGACCGGGGAGCTGTTTTTT. Protein sequence: CASSPLESLARTGELFF.

This clonotype was found many times. The chain combines TRBV19 with TRBJ2-2; TRBD2 matches 13 bases. Germline V gives CDR1 LNHDA, CDR2 SQIVND (reference sequence). Unmatched junction bases numbered 8, after V lost 6 bases and J lost 1 base. This CDR3 region has 18 residues. CDR3 protein: CASRGGLAGTLNTGELFF. In DNA, the CDR3 is TGTGCCAGTAGGGGGGGACTAGCGGGGACCTTGAACACCGGGGAGCTGTTTTTT.

This clonotype has at least ten counts. V and J are TRBV4-1 and TRBJ2-5; a possible D gene is TRBD2 (6 bases). Germline V gene lookup returns CDR1 MGHRA and CDR2 YSYEKL. V dropped 4 bases and J dropped 2 bases, with 17 bases sitting between them. CDR3 length equals 16 residues. The CDR3: CASSPHATEGQETQYF. As DNA, the CDR3 is TGCGCCAGCAGCCCCCACGCCACGGAGGGTCAAGAGACCCAGTACTTC.

This sequence joins TRBV6-6 and TRBJ2-6; D is undetermined. The CDR3 spans 13 residues. Germline loops: CDR1 MNHNY, CDR2 SVGAGI (reference sequence). V lost 7 bases and J 4 bases, leaving 8 bases between the germline ends. DNA of the CDR3: TGTGCCAGCACCCCACGGGGGGCCAACGTCCTGACTTTC. This sequence encodes CASTPRGANVLTF.

The chain combines TRBV4-2 with TRBJ1-1; 9 positions agree with TRBD1. Germline lookup yields CDR1 LGHNA and CDR2 YNFKEQ. The CDR3 totals 17 residues. J lost 4 bases, V lost 6 bases, and 15 bases had no gene match. The DNA for the CDR3 is TGTGCCAGCAGTCACCTGAAGGGGGACAGGGTGTCCACTGAAGCTTTCTTT. The encoded protein is CASSHLKGDRVSTEAFF.

This clonotype appeared a few times. The genes are TRBV5-1 and TRBJ2-3; TRBD2 matches 7 bases. Trimming at V came to 2 bases and at J to 0 bases, leaving 3 bases not matched to a gene. Per germline, CDR1 SGHRS and CDR2 YFSETQ. The CDR3 sequence is 15 residues long. DNA for the CDR3: TGCGCCAGCAGCTTACGAGCGGGAAGCACAGATACGCAGTATTTT. Translating it yields CASSLRAGSTDTQYF.

This clonotype was observed at least ten times. The V call is TRBV20-1, the J call TRBJ2-7; tentatively, D is TRBD1 or TRBD2 (7 bases each). Per the germline V gene, CDR1 is DFQATT and CDR2 is SNEGSKA (reference sequence). Trimming took off 1 base at V and 4 bases at J, with 14 bases between the two ends. The CDR3 consists of 14 residues. The CDR3 DNA sequence: TGCAGTGCTAGAGTCGGGACAGCGGGGTACGAGCAGTACTTC. This sequence encodes CSARVGTAGYEQYF.

This clonotype was counted ten times or more. The chain carries TRBV18 and TRBJ2-1, with TRBD2 matching over 11 bases. The ends lost 4 bases at V and 6 bases at J; junction bases unmatched: 8. Germline V gene lookup returns CDR1 KGHSH and CDR2 LQKENI. This CDR3 is built from 16 residues. The CDR3 coding sequence is TGTGCCAGCTCACAAACTAGCGGGAGCAGTTCCAATGAGCAGTTCTTC. As protein: CASSQTSGSSSNEQFF.

This clonotype was picked up a small number of times. The chain uses TRBV30 and TRBJ2-7; possibly TRBD1 or TRBD2 for D (5 bases each). The CDR3 runs 13 residues. Germline V lookup: CDR1 GTSNPN, CDR2 SVGIG (reference sequence). The V end lost 4 bases, the J end lost 5 bases, and 15 bases lay between the germline ends. The CDR3 protein is CAWTTLGDDEQYF. CDR3 bases: TGTGCCTGGACTACCCTGGGGGACGACGAGCAGTACTTC.

This clonotype was detected ten times or more. The J gene is TRBJ2-3, the V gene TRBV6-1; D unresolved. The CDR3 totals 14 residues. Between the trimmed V and J ends, which lost 1 base and 2 bases, there was a span of 7 bases. The V gene's germline CDR1 is MNHNS and CDR2 SASEGT. The CDR3: CASSEDPATDTQYF. Here the CDR3 DNA reads TGTGCCAGCAGTGAAGATCCGGCCACAGATACGCAGTATTTT.

This clonotype was found many times. V gene TRBV5-4 combines with J gene TRBJ2-1; no definite D call. The CDR3 extends over 13 amino acids. The V end lost 0 bases, the J end lost 7 bases, and 8 bases lay between the germline ends. Looked up from germline, CDR1 is SGHNT and CDR2 is YYREEE (reference sequence). In nucleotides, the CDR3 is TGTGCCAGCAGCTTGGGGCGGCCGAATGAGCAGTTCTTC. Translation gives CASSLGRPNEQFF.

To note about this clonotype: This may stem from a read error, because a much larger clone lies one nucleotide away. This likely comes from a read error, as the CDR3 has no conserved phenylalanine or tryptophan at its end. The chain employs TRBV10-3 and TRBJ2-1, with a weak D call TRBD2 (5 bases). The CDR3 totals 12 residues. V was clipped by 0 bases and J by 9 bases, with 6 bases between them. Germline CDR1 and CDR2: ENHRY and SYGVKD. CDR3 sequence: CAISESSAEQFL. CDR3 nucleotides: TGTGCCATCAGTGAGTCTAGCGCTGAGCAGTTCCTC.

At least ten counts were recorded for this clonotype. The CDR3, as DNA: TGTGCCAGCAGCGCCACTAGTCAGGCGGCAGATACGCAGTATTTT. Its protein is CASSATSQAADTQYF. The chain recombines TRBV7-8 with TRBJ2-3; possible D gene TRBD2, 5 bases. This CDR3 comprises 15 residues. The ends were cut back, 5 bases at V and 4 bases at J, with 16 bases in the middle. Germline V gene data show CDR1 as SGHVS and CDR2 as FQNEAQ.

Only a few counts were recorded for this clonotype. The V gene is TRBV4-2, the J gene TRBJ2-2; D is unclear. Trimming removed 3 bases from V and 5 bases from J, with 4 bases in between. The CDR3 has 12 amino acids. Per germline, CDR1 LGHNA and CDR2 YNFKEQ. The DNA for the CDR3 is TGTGCCAGCAGCCACTTTACCGGGGAGCTGTTTTTT. Translating gives CASSHFTGELFF.

This clonotype was counted only a few times. The chain joins TRBV20-1 to TRBJ2-6; D gene unclear. Trimming shortened V by 6 bases and J by 0 bases, and 6 bases separated the two germline ends. Germline CDR1 and CDR2: DFQATT and SNEGSKA (reference sequence). The CDR3 runs 13 residues. CDR3 coding DNA: TGCAGTGCCTCGTACTCTGGGGCCAACGTCCTGACTTTC. Protein product: CSASYSGANVLTF.

V gene TRBV27 combines with J gene TRBJ2-1; 7 bases align to TRBD2. The CDR3 is 16 amino acids. The junction had 8 bases not matched to a gene; V was cut back by 0 bases and J by 6 bases. The V gene's germline CDR1 is MNHEY and CDR2 SMNVEV (reference sequence). This chain's CDR3 is CASSLSGGYPSNEQFF. Here the CDR3 DNA reads TGTGCCAGCAGTTTATCGGGGGGGTACCCTTCCAATGAGCAGTTCTTC.

This clonotype was observed many times. The chain couples TRBV21-1 to TRBJ1-1; the table names TRBD1, a call not compared with the DNA. TRBV21-1 is noted as a pseudogene. The CDR3 runs to 13 residues. The DNA of the CDR3 is TGTGCCATCCGGACAGGGGATAGTACTGAAGCTTTCTTT. Amino acids: CAIRTGDSTEAFF.

This clonotype has ten or more counts. The genes are TRBV21-1 and TRBJ2-2; TRBD2, the D gene given by the table, was not confirmed from the DNA. TRBV21-1 is marked as a pseudogene. The CDR3 covers 20 residues. The CDR3 protein is CASSKVDAGRLAGGTGELFF. As DNA, the CDR3 is TGTGCCAGCAGCAAAGTTGACGCAGGGAGACTAGCGGGAGGAACCGGGGAGCTGTTTTTT.

The V and J genes are TRBV30 and TRBJ1-1, with D perhaps matching TRBD1 (6 bases). V was trimmed by 2 bases and J by 0 bases, leaving 13 bases between them. Germline values: CDR1 GTSNPN, CDR2 SVGIG (reference sequence). This CDR3 is built from 15 residues. CDR3 region: CAWSHNRDLNTEAFF. In DNA form, the CDR3 reads TGTGCCTGGAGTCACAACAGGGATTTGAACACTGAAGCTTTCTTT.

This clonotype has ten or more counts. The chain is built from TRBV7-3 and TRBJ2-2, with a possible D match to TRBD1 (6 bases). The V end lost 2 bases, the J end lost 3 bases, and 7 bases lay between the germline ends. CDR1 SGHTA and CDR2 FQGTGA come from the germline V gene. This CDR3 is built from 14 residues. The CDR3 is CASSLYRDTGELFF. CDR3 coding DNA: TGTGCCAGCAGCTTATACAGGGACACCGGGGAGCTGTTTTTT.